Below, one T cell receptor (beta chain) is given with its context. Its target is not known. Given a much more abundant clone one base away, this may be a read error. Specified time point: patch test 3, about 24 weeks after DPC sensitization. Indicated treatment: therapeutic diphenylcyclopropenone sensitization with weekly scalp DPC. Non-pregnant alopecia patients aged 18 to 70, suitable for DPC therapy. V was pared by 8 bases and J by 2 bases, with 3 bases between. The CDR3 has 10 residues. Germline values: CDR1 MGHDK, CDR2 SYGVNS. Each CDR3 protein is one row after TCRdb ran MiXCR on the RACE reads. This table holds roughly 90,000 distinct CDR3 sequences, about a tenth found once. The entry originates in a study of human T cells and chemical hapten exposure. Looking at the study overall: Investigators sensitized roughly 2 cm by roughly 2 cm of upper inner arm skin with 2% DPC. Minor pooled library volume differences mainly drove per-sample TCR yield variation.

Study conclusions and caveats: No alteration of TCRs above 1 in 1000 frequency was seen with DPC sensitization.

The input for sequencing was whole blood, taken in connection with sensitization to the hapten diphenylcyclopropenone (DPC). The sequence came from a woman aged 25 to 39 with alopecia areata. Some clones in this sample may be carry-over from other donors' samples. The chain combines TRBV25-1 with TRBJ2-5; D call uncertain. CDR3 loop: CASGQETQYF. The CDR3 DNA sequence: TGTGCCAGCGGTCAAGAGACCCAGTACTTC.